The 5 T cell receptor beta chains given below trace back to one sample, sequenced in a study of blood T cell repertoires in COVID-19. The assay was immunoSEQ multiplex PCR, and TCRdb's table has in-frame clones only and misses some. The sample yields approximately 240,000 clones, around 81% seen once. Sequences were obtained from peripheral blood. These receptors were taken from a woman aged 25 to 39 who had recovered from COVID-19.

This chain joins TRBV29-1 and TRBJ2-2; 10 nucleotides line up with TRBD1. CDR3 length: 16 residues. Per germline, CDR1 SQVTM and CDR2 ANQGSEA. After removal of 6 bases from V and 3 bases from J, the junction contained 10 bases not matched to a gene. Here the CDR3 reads CSVLAVDRGYTGELFF. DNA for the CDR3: TGCAGCGTGCTAGCCGTGGACAGGGGGTACACCGGGGAGCTGTTTTTT.

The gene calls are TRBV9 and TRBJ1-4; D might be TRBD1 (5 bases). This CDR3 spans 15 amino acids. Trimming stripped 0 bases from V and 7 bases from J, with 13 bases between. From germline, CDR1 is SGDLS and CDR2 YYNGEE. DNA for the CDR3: TGTGCCAGCAGCGTAGAGGGAGGGGCGGTTGAAAAACTGTTTTTT. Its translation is CASSVEGGAVEKLFF.

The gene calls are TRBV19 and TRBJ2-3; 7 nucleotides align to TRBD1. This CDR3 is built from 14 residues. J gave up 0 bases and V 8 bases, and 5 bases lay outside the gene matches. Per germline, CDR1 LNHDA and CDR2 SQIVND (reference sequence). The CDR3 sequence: CASRTGPSTDTQYF. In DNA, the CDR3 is TGTGCCAGTCGGACAGGCCCTAGCACAGATACGCAGTATTTT.

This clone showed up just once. The CDR3 region is CASSQGSVATNEKLFF. The CDR3 DNA is TGTGCCAGCAGCCAAGGTAGTGTTGCAACTAATGAAAAACTGTTTTTT. V usage is TRBV4-2 and J usage is TRBJ1-4; D remains ambiguous. The V and J ends lost 1 base and 0 bases respectively, with 9 bases between them. The CDR3 loop spans 16 amino acids. The germline CDR1 and CDR2 sequences are LGHNA and YNFKEQ.

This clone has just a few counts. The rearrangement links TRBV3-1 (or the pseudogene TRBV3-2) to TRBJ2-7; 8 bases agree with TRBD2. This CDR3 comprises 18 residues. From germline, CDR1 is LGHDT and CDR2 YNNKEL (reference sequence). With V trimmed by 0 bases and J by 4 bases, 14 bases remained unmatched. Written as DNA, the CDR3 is TGTGCCAGCAGCCAAGATCCTCGACTAGCGTTTATTAAGTACGAGCAGTACTTC. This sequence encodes CASSQDPRLAFIKYEQYF.